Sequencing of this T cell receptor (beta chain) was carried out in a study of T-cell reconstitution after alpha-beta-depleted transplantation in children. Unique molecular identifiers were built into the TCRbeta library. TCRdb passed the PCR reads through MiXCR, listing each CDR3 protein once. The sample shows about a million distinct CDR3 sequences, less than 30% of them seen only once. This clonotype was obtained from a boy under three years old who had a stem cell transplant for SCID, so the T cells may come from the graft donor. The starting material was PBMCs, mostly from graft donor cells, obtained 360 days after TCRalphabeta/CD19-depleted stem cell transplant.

CDR3 nucleotide sequence: TGTGCCAGCAGTAAACGCTACGAGCAGTACTTC. The encoded protein is CASSKRYEQYF. The chain combines TRBV6-2 or TRBV6-3 with TRBJ2-7; no reliable D call. There are 11 residues in the CDR3. Germline loops: CDR1 MNHEY, CDR2 SVGEGT. V lost 5 bases, J lost 3 bases, and 5 bases lay in between.